This entry concerns a single T cell receptor (beta chain). Its cognate antigen is unknown. The germline V gene encodes CDR1 SGDLS and CDR2 YYNGEE. This CDR3 is 13 amino acids long. V shed 4 bases and J shed 12 bases, with 14 bases lying between them. The sample is drawn from a study of graft-versus-host responses after intestinal transplantation. Study-level information: In this cohort, recipients had multivisceral, liver-intestinal, or isolated intestinal transplants. Recipients were all induced with anti-thymocyte globulin, then given tacrolimus and steroids for two to three years.

Repertoires were generated with immunoSEQ multiplex PCR, while TCRdb's copy carries only in-frame clones and drops some. The sample has about 88,000 clones, under 90% seen once. This receptor was taken from a human donor who received an intestinal transplant. The sample was unstimulated CD4+ T cells sorted from spleen or lymph node cells, taken before intestinal transplant. This sequence joins TRBV9 and TRBJ1-6, with D perhaps matching TRBD1 (6 bases). CDR3 region: CASSPQGRGPLHF. In DNA, the CDR3 is TGTGCCAGCAGCCCGCAGGGGAGGGGACCCCTCCACTTT. The full variable domain, completed using reference TRBV9 and TRBJ1-6, is DSGVTQTPKHLITATGQRVTLRCSPRSGDLSVYWYQQSLDQGLQFLIQYYNGEERAKGNILERFSAQQFPDLHSELNLSSLELGDSALYFCASSPQGRGPLHFGNGTRLTVT.